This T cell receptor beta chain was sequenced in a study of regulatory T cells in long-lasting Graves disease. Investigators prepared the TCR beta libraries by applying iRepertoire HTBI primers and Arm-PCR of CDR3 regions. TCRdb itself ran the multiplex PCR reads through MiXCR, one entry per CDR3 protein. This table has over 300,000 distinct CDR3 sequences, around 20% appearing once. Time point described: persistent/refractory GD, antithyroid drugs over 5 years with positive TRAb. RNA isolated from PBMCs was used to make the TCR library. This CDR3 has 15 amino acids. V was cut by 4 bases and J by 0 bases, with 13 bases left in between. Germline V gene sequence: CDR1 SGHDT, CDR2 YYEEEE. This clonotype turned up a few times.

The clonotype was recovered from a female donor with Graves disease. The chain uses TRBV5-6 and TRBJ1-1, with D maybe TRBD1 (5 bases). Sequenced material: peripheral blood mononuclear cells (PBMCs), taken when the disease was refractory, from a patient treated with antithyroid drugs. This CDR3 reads CASSRIRELNTEAFF. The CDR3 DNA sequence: TGTGCCAGCAGCCGGATCAGGGAATTGAACACTGAAGCTTTCTTT.